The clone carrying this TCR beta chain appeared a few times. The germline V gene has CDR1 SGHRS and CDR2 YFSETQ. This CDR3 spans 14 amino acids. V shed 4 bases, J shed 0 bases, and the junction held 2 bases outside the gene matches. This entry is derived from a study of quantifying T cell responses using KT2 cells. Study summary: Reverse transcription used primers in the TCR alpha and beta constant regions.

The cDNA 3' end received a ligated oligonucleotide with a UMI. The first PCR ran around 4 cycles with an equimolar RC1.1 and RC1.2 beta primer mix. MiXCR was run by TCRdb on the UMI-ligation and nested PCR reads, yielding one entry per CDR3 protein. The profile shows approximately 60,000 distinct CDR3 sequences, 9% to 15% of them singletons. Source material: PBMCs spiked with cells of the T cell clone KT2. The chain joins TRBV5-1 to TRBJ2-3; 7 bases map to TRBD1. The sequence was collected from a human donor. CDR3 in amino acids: CASSLGQSTDTQYF. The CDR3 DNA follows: TGCGCCAGCAGCCTGGGACAGAGCACAGATACGCAGTATTTT. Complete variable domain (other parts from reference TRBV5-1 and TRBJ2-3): KAGVTQTPRYLIKTRGQQVTLSCSPISGHRSVSWYQQTPGQGLQFLFEYFSETQRNKGNFPGRFSGRQFSNSRSEMNVSTLELGDSALYLCASSLGQSTDTQYFGPGTRLTVL.